This T cell receptor (beta chain) originates from a study of post-analysis software for immune sequencing data. Germline lookup yields CDR1 MNHNS and CDR2 SASEGT. The CDR3 contains 16 residues. V gave up 4 bases and J gave up 2 bases, with 16 bases separating them. Every TCR beta cDNA library bore unique molecular identifiers. TCRdb processed the PCR reads anew with MiXCR; each CDR3 protein has one entry. The sample yields approximately 770,000 distinct CDR3 sequences, about 45% seen once. This clonotype was seen only once. What it binds is unknown. Study conclusions and caveats: Higher frequency in patients than in controls was seen for a handful of TRBV segments, with TRBV5-6, TRBV5-1 and TRBV20-1 among them.

The source of this sequence is a girl aged 10 to 17 with multiple sclerosis. The sample was blood. The chain links TRBV6-1 to TRBJ2-3; TRBD1 is a possible D gene (5 bases). The CDR3 nucleotides read TGTGCCAGCAGTGCCCGATGGGGCGGCGCCACAGATACGCAGTATTTT. The encoded protein is CASSARWGGATDTQYF.